A selection of T cell receptor beta chains follows, all from one sample in a study of blood T cell repertoires in COVID-19. Using immunoSEQ multiplex PCR, the repertoire was profiled, and TCRdb retains in-frame clones only, with some absent. The sample contains about 140,000 clones, more than 80% of which appear only once. Sequenced input: PBMCs or T cells enriched from blood (not recorded which). The receptor source for this set is a woman aged 18-29 years who had been exposed to COVID-19. CDR3s include the opening cysteine and the closing phenylalanine or tryptophan. A D gene is named only where the DNA matches it firmly. The size field is filled for only some rows; it gives once, few, many or a size class.

NA NA TRBJ1-5 TRBV27 TGTGCCAGCAGACTTATCCCCTACCGGGGAGGCAATCAGCCCCAGCATTTT CASRLIPYRGGNQPQHF
few TRBD1 TRBJ2-2 TRBV7-2 TGTGCCAGCAGCTTAGTCGGGACAGGAGCCGTCCGGGAGCTGTTTTTT CASSLVGTGAVRELFF
NA TRBD1 TRBJ1-1 TRBV18 TGTGCCAGCTCACCGTCAACAGGGGGCACTGAAGCTTTCTTT CASSPSTGGTEAFF
NA TRBD2 TRBJ2-1 TRBV3-1/TRBV3-2 TGTGCCAGCAGCCAAGATTTGGCTAGCGGGTACAATGAGCAGTTCTTC CASSQDLASGYNEQFF
NA NA TRBJ2-3 TRBV24-1 TGTGCCACCAGTGATGTCGGGGAGAATAAAGATACGCAGTATTTT CATSDVGENKDTQYF
NA TRBD2 TRBJ2-1 TRBV29-1 TGCAGCGTTGGGATTAGAGGGCTAGCGGATTACAATGAGCAGTTCTTC CSVGIRGLADYNEQFF
NA TRBD2 TRBJ2-3 TRBV5-1 TGCGCCAGCATGGAGGGCGGGAGTAGCGCAGATACGCAGTATTTT CASMEGGSSADTQYF
once TRBD1 TRBJ2-1 TRBV30 TGTGCCTGGAGACTAACCGGGACAGGGAACAATGAGCAGTTCTTC CAWRLTGTGNNEQFF
NA NA TRBJ1-5 TRBV6-5 TGTGCCAGCAGCCGGGGGGGGAATCAGCCCCAGCATTTT CASSRGGNQPQHF
NA TRBD1 TRBJ2-2 TRBV5-1 TGCGCCAGCAGCTTACAGGGGGCGGACACCGGGGAGCTGTTTTTT CASSLQGADTGELFF
NA TRBD1 TRBJ1-1 TRBV7-9 TGTGCCAGCAGCCAGGGACAGCAGAACACTGAAGCTTTCTTT CASSQGQQNTEAFF
few NA TRBJ1-2 TRBV7-5 TGTGCCAGAAGCCCGGGACAGAACTATGATGGCTACACCTTC CARSPGQNYDGYTF
NA NA TRBJ2-7 TRBV11-2 TGTGCCAGCAGCCCCAGGATGGGACTTGACTCCTACGAGCAGTACTTC CASSPRMGLDSYEQYF
NA NA TRBJ2-6 TRBV10-3 TGTGCCATCAGTCCAGGGGTCGGGATAGGGGCCAACGTCCTGACTTTC CAISPGVGIGANVLTF
once TRBD1 TRBJ2-5 TRBV3-1/TRBV3-2 TGTGCCAGCAGCCAAGATAATTCGGGACAGGGGTATCAAGAGACCCAGTACTTC CASSQDNSGQGYQETQYF
NA TRBD1 TRBJ1-2 TRBV11-2 TGTGCCAGCACCTCCCCCCGGACAGGGGGAGTTGGCTACACCTTC CASTSPRTGGVGYTF
NA NA TRBJ1-6 TRBV7-2 TGTGCCAGCAGCTTAGGACAGAATTCCGGATCACCCCTCCACTTT CASSLGQNSGSPLHF
NA TRBD1 TRBJ1-2 TRBV19 TGTGCCACGGGACAGGGGGTCTATGGCTACACCTTC CATGQGVYGYTF
NA TRBD1 TRBJ1-6 TRBV7-9 TGTGCCAGCAGCTTGGGACAGGGTAGTAATTCACCCCTCCACTTT CASSLGQGSNSPLHF
NA NA TRBJ2-5 TRBV7-2 TGTGCCAGCAGCGGGCGTGGGGGGTTGGAGACCCAGTACTTC CASSGRGGLETQYF
NA NA TRBJ2-5 TRBV2 TGTGCCAGCAGTGAAAATCCGGGAGCCCTCTGGGAGACCCAGTACTTC CASSENPGALWETQYF
NA TRBD2 TRBJ2-7 TRBV3-1/TRBV3-2 TGTGCCAGCAGCCAAGGGACTAGGACCGAGCAGTACTTC CASSQGTRTEQYF
NA TRBD1 TRBJ1-2 TRBV7-8 TGTGCCAGCAGCCGAGGGACAGGGGGGAAGATTGGCTACACCTTC CASSRGTGGKIGYTF
NA TRBD1 TRBJ1-1 TRBV7-9 TGTGCCAGCGCATCAGGGCAGGGGGGAGGCGCTGAAGCTTTCTTT CASASGQGGGAEAFF
few TRBD1 TRBJ2-7 TRBV9 TGTGCCAGCAGCCCCCACCGGGACAGGCGAATCTACGAGCAGTACTTC CASSPHRDRRIYEQYF
NA TRBD1 TRBJ1-1 TRBV19 TGTGCCAGTAGTAAGGACAGGGCGGGCGCTGAAGCTTTCTTT CASSKDRAGAEAFF
NA TRBD2 TRBJ2-3 TRBV3-1/TRBV3-2 TGTGCCAGCAGCCCCGTGGGAGGGAGGGCAGATACGCAGTATTTT CASSPVGGRADTQYF
NA TRBD2 TRBJ2-2 TRBV5-4 TGTGCCAGCAGCACGGGGACTACCCGCACCGGGGAGCTGTTTTTT CASSTGTTRTGELFF
NA TRBD1 TRBJ1-1 TRBV27 TGTGCCAGCAGTTCCCTGATAGGGGGCGCAAGTCTGGATGGAGCTTTCTTT CASSSLIGGASLDGAFF
NA NA TRBJ1-4 TRBV14 TGTGCCAGCAGCCAAGATGGTTCAGGGCGAGAAAAACTGTTTTTT CASSQDGSGREKLFF
few TRBD2 TRBJ2-3 TRBV6-2/TRBV6-3 TGTGCCAGCAGTCCCCGACTAGCGGGAGGAGATACGCAGTATTTT CASSPRLAGGDTQYF
NA TRBD2 TRBJ2-7 TRBV5-1 TGCGCCAGCAGCTTGTCCTCTTCTAGCGGGGACTACGAGCAGTACTTC CASSLSSSSGDYEQYF
NA NA TRBJ2-7 TRBV5-1 TGCGCCAGCAGCTTGGCAAGGGGTTGGGACTACGAGCAGTACTTC CASSLARGWDYEQYF
NA NA TRBJ2-5 TRBV18 TGTGCCAGCTCACCGACCACTTACGATACAGAAGAAGAGACCCAGTACTTC CASSPTTYDTEEETQYF
once TRBD2 TRBJ2-1 TRBV24-1 TGTGCCACCGCGACTAGCGGATCCTACAATGAGCAGTTCTTC CATATSGSYNEQFF
NA TRBD1 TRBJ2-7 TRBV3-1/TRBV3-2 TGTGCCAGCAGCCCACAGGGGGTCTACGAGCAGTACTTC CASSPQGVYEQYF
NA TRBD1 TRBJ1-2 TRBV10-3 TGTGCCATCGGACAGGGGGCGGGTGACTATGGCTACACCTTC CAIGQGAGDYGYTF
few TRBD1 TRBJ1-2 TRBV28 TGTGCCACCACAGTTGGAGGGGGCTCCTATGGCTACACCTTC CATTVGGGSYGYTF
NA TRBD2 TRBJ2-3 TRBV18 TGTGCCAGCTCAACGACTAGCGGGAGCACAGATACGCAGTATTTT CASSTTSGSTDTQYF
NA TRBD2 TRBJ2-3 TRBV7-9 TGTGCCAGCAGCTTAGCGTCGGGACTAGCGGGAGCGGCAGATACGCAGTATTTT CASSLASGLAGAADTQYF
NA TRBD1 TRBJ1-1 TRBV18 TGTGCCAGCTCACCACCCCAGGGGGCCACTGAAGCTTTCTTT CASSPPQGATEAFF
NA NA TRBJ1-1 TRBV25-1 TGTGCCAGCAGTGCCGACAGGAGGTCTGAAGCTTTCTTT CASSADRRSEAFF
NA TRBD1 TRBJ2-2 TRBV27 TGTGCCAGCACCAATACCTTACAGGGGGCGGGCACCGGGGAGCTGTTTTTT CASTNTLQGAGTGELFF
NA TRBD2 TRBJ2-7 TRBV27 TGTGCCAGCAGTCAGACTAGCGGGAGTATGTACGAGCAGTACTTC CASSQTSGSMYEQYF
NA NA TRBJ2-1 TRBV7-9 TGTGCCAGCAGCCCCCCAGGTAATGGCTACAATGAGCAGTTCTTC CASSPPGNGYNEQFF
NA NA TRBJ2-3 TRBV11-1 TGTGCCAGCCAATACGGGGAGGATACGCAGTATTTT CASQYGEDTQYF
NA NA TRBJ1-1 TRBV27 TGTGCCAGCTTGGGCCGGAACACTGAAGCTTTCTTT CASLGRNTEAFF
NA TRBD1 TRBJ2-2 TRBV25-1 TGTGCCAGCAGTGACACAGGGGGCATCGGGGAGCTGTTTTTT CASSDTGGIGELFF
once NA TRBJ1-2 TRBV5-1 TGCGCCAGCAGCTTGGGCTATACAGGGAACTATGGCTACACCTTC CASSLGYTGNYGYTF
NA TRBD1 TRBJ1-2 TRBV2 TGTGCCAGCAGGGGGACAGGGGACGATGGCTACACCTTC CASRGTGDDGYTF
NA TRBD1 TRBJ2-1 TRBV9 TGTGCCAGCAGCGATCCTAGGGACAGGAATGAGCAGTTCTTC CASSDPRDRNEQFF
NA TRBD2 TRBJ2-7 TRBV19 TGTGCCAGTGGGATAGCGGGAGAGATTTACGAGCAGTACTTC CASGIAGEIYEQYF
NA TRBD1 TRBJ2-1 TRBV30 TGTGCCTGGAGTGTACATCACGCAGGGGGTATCTACAATGAGCAGTTCTTC CAWSVHHAGGIYNEQFF
once NA TRBJ1-6 TRBV5-4 TGTGCCAGCAGCTCCGGGACATCTATTACTAATTCACCCCTCCACTTT CASSSGTSITNSPLHF
NA NA TRBJ2-3 TRBV28 TGTGCCAGCAGATTCGGTGGGGGGTGGACAGATACGCAGTATTTT CASRFGGGWTDTQYF
NA TRBD2 TRBJ2-7 TRBV3-1/TRBV3-2 TGTGCCAGCAGCCAAATGGCTCCGGGTAGCGGGTTCGAGCAGTACTTC CASSQMAPGSGFEQYF
few NA TRBJ2-5 TRBV7-7 TGTGCCAGCAGCTTAGGGGGACACCTCCAAGAGACCCAGTACTTC CASSLGGHLQETQYF
NA TRBD1 TRBJ2-7 TRBV6-2/TRBV6-3 TGTGCCAGCAGTTACAACCGGGACAGGGGGAACGAGCAGTACTTC CASSYNRDRGNEQYF
NA TRBD2 TRBJ2-1 TRBV6-5 TGTGCCAGCAGTTCATATCGGACTAGCTCCAATGAGCAGTTCTTC CASSSYRTSSNEQFF
NA TRBD1 TRBJ1-4 TRBV9 TGTGCCAGCAGCCAGAGGGGACAGGGGAATGAAAAACTGTTTTTT CASSQRGQGNEKLFF